The rows below give T cell receptor beta chains drawn from one sample of a study of blood T cells in healthy people across ages. TCRdb ran MiXCR on the 5' RACE reads and lists one entry per CDR3 protein. The sample yields 1.4 million to 1.5 million distinct CDR3 sequences, around 42% seen once. Sequencing used blood. The receptors shown here come from a woman aged 18 to 35 in good health. CDR3s include the opening cysteine and the closing phenylalanine or tryptophan. The order of the fields is clone size, J gene, D gene, V gene, CDR3 protein, CDR3 DNA. A D gene is named only where the DNA matches it firmly. Clone size is not always given. Where it is, it says once, few, many or a class for expanded clones.

. | TRBJ2-7 | TRBD2 | TRBV4-1 | CASSPLAGGRTDSYEQYF | TGCGCCAGCAGCCCCCTAGCGGGAGGCCGTACCGACTCCTACGAGCAGTACTTC
. | TRBJ2-7 | . | TRBV3-1 | CASSQLGGLSYEQYF | TGTGCCAGCAGCCAGTTAGGGGGACTATCCTACGAGCAGTACTTC
few | TRBJ2-5 | . | TRBV7-9 | CASSLVVGDFQETQYF | TGTGCCAGCAGCTTAGTGGTGGGAGATTTTCAAGAGACCCAGTACTTC
. | TRBJ2-1 | TRBD2 | TRBV18 | CASRRGDEQFF | TGTGCCAGCCGGCGGGGGGATGAGCAGTTCTTC
. | TRBJ1-2 | . | TRBV6-2/TRBV6-3 | CASSYSSLFRGYTF | TGTGCCAGCAGTTACTCCTCCCTTTTTCGGGGCTACACCTTC
. | TRBJ2-3 | TRBD2 | TRBV6-1 | CASSVPIAGTSTDTQYF | TGTGCCAGCAGTGTTCCCATAGCGGGGACTAGCACAGATACGCAGTATTTT
. | TRBJ1-5 | TRBD1 | TRBV12-3/TRBV12-4 | CASSSVTGGGNQPQHF | TGTGCCAGCAGTTCTGTGACAGGGGGCGGCAATCAGCCCCAGCATTTT
once | TRBJ2-2 | . | TRBV7-9 | CANLDSSTGELFF | TGTGCCAACCTGGACAGTTCCACCGGGGAGCTGTTTTTT
. | TRBJ1-2 | . | TRBV28 | CASSLQLYGYTF | TGTGCCAGCAGTTTACAGCTCTATGGCTACACCTTC
. | TRBJ2-1 | TRBD2 | TRBV7-2 | CASSPSGRGFHEQFF | TGTGCCAGCAGTCCGAGCGGGAGGGGTTTCCATGAGCAGTTCTTC
. | TRBJ2-1 | . | TRBV6-5 | CASRTSWANNEQFF | TGTGCCAGCAGGACTAGTTGGGCCAACAATGAGCAGTTCTTC
. | TRBJ2-7 | . | TRBV14 | CASSRRPATKKTSSYEQYF | TGTGCCAGCAGCCGGCGGCCGGCAACAAAAAAAACGAGCTCCTACGAGCAGTACTTC
. | TRBJ1-1 | . | TRBV5-1 | CASSLGVENTEAFF | TGCGCCAGCAGCTTGGGGGTAGAGAACACTGAGGCTTTCTTT
. | TRBJ2-7 | TRBD1 | TRBV18 | CASSPRRDRVVEQYF | TGTGCCAGCTCACCACGGCGGGACAGGGTAGTCGAGCAGTACTTC
. | TRBJ1-5 | . | TRBV6-5 | CASSYPPRVVNQPQHF | TGTGCCAGCAGTTACCCCCCCAGGGTTGTAAATCAGCCCCAGCATTTT
. | TRBJ2-7 | . | TRBV5-1 | CASSLDGAKSSYEQYF | TGCGCCAGCAGCTTGGATGGAGCGAAAAGCTCCTACGAGCAGTACTTC
few | TRBJ2-7 | . | TRBV20-1 | CSAQASKGTTYEQYF | TGCAGTGCCCAGGCATCAAAAGGGACCACCTACGAGCAGTACTTC
. | TRBJ2-1 | TRBD1 | TRBV7-9 | CASSTRQGAYNEQFF | TGTGCCAGCAGCACTCGACAGGGGGCATACAATGAGCAGTTCTTC
. | TRBJ2-7 | . | TRBV11-2 | CASSSEGVALGNEQYF | TGTGCCAGCAGCTCCGAGGGGGTGGCCTTAGGAAACGAGCAGTACTTC
. | TRBJ1-2 | . | TRBV7-2 | CAILGAGNYGYTF | TGTGCCATTTTAGGGGCAGGGAACTATGGCTACACCTTC
. | TRBJ1-2 | . | TRBV10-3 | CAISADPNYGYTF | TGTGCCATCAGTGCCGATCCTAACTATGGCTACACCTTC
. | TRBJ1-2 | . | TRBV7-8 | CASSSRGGNRGYTF | TGTGCCAGCAGCTCTCGTGGGGGGAACCGTGGCTACACCTTC
. | TRBJ2-7 | . | TRBV12-5 | CASGGGTVSTYEQYF | TGTGCTAGTGGGGGGGGGACAGTGTCGACCTACGAGCAGTACTTC
. | TRBJ2-4 | . | TRBV6-5 | CASSYSKAAASSGNIQYF | TGTGCCAGCAGTTACTCTAAGGCCGCAGCCTCAAGCGGGAACATTCAGTACTTC
few | TRBJ2-7 | . | TRBV27 | CASSLSWGIHEQYF | TGTGCCAGCAGTTTATCTTGGGGGATCCACGAGCAGTACTTC
few | TRBJ2-5 | . | TRBV4-2 | CASSQEAVPPETQYF | TGTGCCAGCAGCCAAGAGGCAGTACCCCCGGAGACCCAGTACTTC
once | TRBJ1-1 | . | TRBV29-1 | CSVKTVNTEAFF | TGCAGCGTTAAGACAGTGAACACTGAAGCTTTCTTT
. | TRBJ1-5 | . | TRBV20-1 | CSARGASRGGNQPQHF | TGCAGTGCTAGAGGAGCGAGCCGTGGAGGCAATCAGCCCCAGCATTTT
. | TRBJ2-5 | . | TRBV15 | CATSRDTSEKETQYF | TGTGCCACCAGCAGAGATACTTCAGAGAAAGAGACCCAGTACTTC
. | TRBJ2-6 | . | TRBV18 | CASSPQQRSWGANVLTF | TGTGCCAGCTCACCACAGCAGCGGTCTTGGGGGGCCAACGTCCTGACTTTC
. | TRBJ1-2 | . | TRBV6-2/TRBV6-3 | CASSPDMGNYGYTF | TGTGCCAGCAGTCCGGACATGGGGAACTATGGCTACACCTTC
. | TRBJ2-4 | TRBD1 | TRBV6-5 | CASRPPGTGKNIQYF | TGTGCCAGCAGACCACCAGGGACAGGCAAAAACATTCAGTACTTC
. | TRBJ1-5 | . | TRBV24-1 | CATQTGLQEPQHF | TGTGCCACCCAAACAGGCCTCCAAGAGCCCCAGCATTTT
few | TRBJ2-7 | . | TRBV3-1 | CASSQETYRQYF | TGTGCCAGCAGCCAAGAGACCTACCGGCAGTACTTC
. | TRBJ1-4 | . | TRBV12-3/TRBV12-4 | CASTPGRANEKLFF | TGTGCCAGCACCCCGGGGAGGGCAAATGAAAAACTGTTTTTT
. | TRBJ2-1 | . | TRBV24-1 | CATSDSGSARFF | TGTGCCACCAGTGATTCCGGGTCAGCGAGGTTCTTC
few | TRBJ2-5 | . | TRBV28 | CASSLSPWKILSGDQETQYF | TGTGCCAGCAGTTTATCCCCCTGGAAAATATTGTCTGGGGACCAAGAGACCCAGTACTTC
. | TRBJ1-1 | . | TRBV7-9 | CASSLAPQAENTEAFF | TGTGCCAGCAGCTTAGCGCCCCAGGCTGAAAACACTGAAGCTTTCTTT
. | TRBJ2-1 | TRBD2 | TRBV10-3 | CAISPGLAGAVSYNEQFF | TGTGCCATCTCACCCGGGCTAGCGGGAGCCGTCTCCTACAATGAGCAGTTCTTC
. | TRBJ2-7 | . | TRBV21-1 | CASSKVGDYEQYF | TGCGCCAGCAGCAAAGTTGGTGACTACGAGCAGTACTTC